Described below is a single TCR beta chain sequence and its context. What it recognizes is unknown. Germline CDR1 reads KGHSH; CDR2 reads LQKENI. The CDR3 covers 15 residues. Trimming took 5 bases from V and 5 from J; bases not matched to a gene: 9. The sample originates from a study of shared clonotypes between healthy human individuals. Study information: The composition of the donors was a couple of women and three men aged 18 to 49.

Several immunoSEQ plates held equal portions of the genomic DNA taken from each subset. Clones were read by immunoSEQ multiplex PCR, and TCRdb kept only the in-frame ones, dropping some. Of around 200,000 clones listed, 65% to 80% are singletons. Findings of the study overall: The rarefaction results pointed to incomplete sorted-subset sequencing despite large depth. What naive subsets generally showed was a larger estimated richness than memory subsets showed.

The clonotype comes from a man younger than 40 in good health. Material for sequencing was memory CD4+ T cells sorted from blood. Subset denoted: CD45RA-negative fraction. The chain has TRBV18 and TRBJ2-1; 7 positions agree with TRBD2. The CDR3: CASSGGVYADNEQFF. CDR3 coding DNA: TGTGCCAGCTCAGGGGGGGTCTACGCAGACAATGAGCAGTTCTTC. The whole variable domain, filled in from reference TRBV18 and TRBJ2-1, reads NAGVMQNPRHLVRRRGQEARLRCSPMKGHSHVYWYRQLPEEGLKFMVYLQKENIIDESGMPKERFSAEFPKEGPSILRIQQVVRGDSAAYFCASSGGVYADNEQFFGPGTRLTVL.